These T cell receptor beta chains were read from a single sample in a study of identical twins. MiXCR, run by TCRdb on the 5' RACE reads, gives a single entry per CDR3 protein. This sample carries about 300,000 distinct CDR3 sequences, roughly 12% of them seen once, and the ten largest clones take approximately 7.5%. Another study also made use of these data, one on yellow fever vaccine responses in identical twins.

Sequenced sample: CD8+ T cells sorted from blood. The receptor set was obtained from a woman aged 18-35 years in good health. The CDR3 runs from the conserved cysteine through the conserved F or W. Fields, in order: V gene, J gene, D gene, clone size, CDR3 protein, CDR3 DNA. The D gene is left open where the match is weak. Only some rows state a clone size, as once, few, many or a class for expanded clones.

v_gene: TRBV9; j_gene: TRBJ2-1; d_gene: TRBD2; abundance: few; CDR3aa: CASSAGTSEYNEQFF; CDR3nt: TGTGCCAGCAGCGCCGGGACTAGCGAGTACAATGAGCAGTTCTTC
v_gene: TRBV27; j_gene: TRBJ2-5; d_gene: .; abundance: .; CDR3aa: CASSTDYVETQYF; CDR3nt: TGTGCCAGCAGTACGGACTACGTCGAGACCCAGTACTTC
v_gene: TRBV11-2; j_gene: TRBJ1-2; d_gene: TRBD1; abundance: few; CDR3aa: CASSLGARGRGYTF; CDR3nt: TGTGCCAGCAGCCTAGGGGCTAGGGGGCGAGGCTACACCTTC
v_gene: TRBV12-3/TRBV12-4; j_gene: TRBJ1-2; d_gene: .; abundance: many; CDR3aa: CASVSRDAANYGYTF; CDR3nt: TGTGCCAGTGTATCCCGGGACGCAGCTAACTATGGCTACACCTTC
v_gene: TRBV12-3/TRBV12-4; j_gene: TRBJ2-1; d_gene: TRBD2; abundance: .; CDR3aa: CASNPLAAYNEQFF; CDR3nt: TGTGCCAGCAACCCCCTAGCGGCCTACAATGAGCAGTTCTTC
v_gene: TRBV3-1; j_gene: TRBJ1-1; d_gene: .; abundance: .; CDR3aa: CASSQDPDFGEAFF; CDR3nt: TGTGCCAGCAGCCAAGACCCGGATTTTGGTGAAGCTTTCTTT
v_gene: TRBV29-1; j_gene: TRBJ2-1; d_gene: TRBD2; abundance: few; CDR3aa: CSVVTSVRDEQFF; CDR3nt: TGCAGCGTTGTGACTAGCGTGCGGGATGAGCAGTTCTTC
v_gene: TRBV20-1; j_gene: TRBJ2-2; d_gene: .; abundance: few; CDR3aa: CCARAIPHPDRTNTGELFF; CDR3nt: TGCTGTGCTAGAGCTATCCCACACCCCGACAGGACGAACACCGGGGAGCTGTTTTTT
v_gene: TRBV7-6; j_gene: TRBJ2-1; d_gene: .; abundance: .; CDR3aa: CASSSAGTTEYNEQFF; CDR3nt: TGTGCCAGCAGCTCAGCCGGGACCACAGAATACAATGAGCAGTTCTTC
v_gene: TRBV7-8; j_gene: TRBJ1-2; d_gene: .; abundance: few; CDR3aa: CASSPQVRSLYGYTF; CDR3nt: TGTGCCAGCAGCCCGCAGGTCAGGAGTCTCTATGGCTACACCTTC
v_gene: TRBV4-1; j_gene: TRBJ2-1; d_gene: .; abundance: .; CDR3aa: CASSGGRTGSYNEQFF; CDR3nt: TGCGCCAGCAGCGGGGGACGGACCGGCTCCTACAATGAGCAGTTCTTC
v_gene: TRBV27; j_gene: TRBJ2-7; d_gene: TRBD2; abundance: many; CDR3aa: CASSPGLVPYEQYF; CDR3nt: TGTGCCAGCAGCCCAGGACTAGTTCCCTACGAGCAGTACTTC
v_gene: TRBV6-2/TRBV6-3; j_gene: TRBJ1-1; d_gene: TRBD1; abundance: .; CDR3aa: CASSNRGVWTEAFF; CDR3nt: TGTGCCAGCAGCAACAGGGGAGTTTGGACTGAAGCTTTCTTT
v_gene: TRBV29-1; j_gene: TRBJ1-2; d_gene: .; abundance: many; CDR3aa: CSVEEWGSNNYGYTF; CDR3nt: TGCAGCGTTGAAGAATGGGGCAGTAACAACTATGGCTACACCTTC
v_gene: TRBV6-2/TRBV6-3; j_gene: TRBJ2-1; d_gene: TRBD1; abundance: .; CDR3aa: CASSRVWTGSYNEQFF; CDR3nt: TGTGCCAGCAGCCGCGTGTGGACAGGATCCTACAATGAGCAGTTCTTC
v_gene: TRBV7-9; j_gene: TRBJ2-7; d_gene: TRBD1; abundance: few; CDR3aa: CASSLPGDRGNPYEQYF; CDR3nt: TGTGCCAGCAGTCTCCCAGGGGACAGGGGTAATCCCTACGAGCAGTACTTC
v_gene: TRBV13; j_gene: TRBJ2-3; d_gene: .; abundance: .; CDR3aa: CASSQEFTDTQYF; CDR3nt: TGTGCCAGCAGCCAGGAGTTCACAGATACGCAGTATTTT
v_gene: TRBV24-1; j_gene: TRBJ2-3; d_gene: TRBD2; abundance: .; CDR3aa: CATSDGREGLTDTQYF; CDR3nt: TGTGCCACCAGTGATGGACGGGAGGGACTCACAGATACGCAGTATTTT
v_gene: TRBV28; j_gene: TRBJ2-5; d_gene: .; abundance: many; CDR3aa: CASSLEGKETQYF; CDR3nt: TGTGCCAGCAGTTTAGAGGGGAAAGAGACCCAGTACTTC
v_gene: TRBV2; j_gene: TRBJ2-1; d_gene: TRBD2; abundance: many; CDR3aa: CASYGTSGSLFDEQFF; CDR3nt: TGTGCCAGCTACGGGACTAGCGGATCCTTATTCGATGAGCAGTTCTTC
v_gene: TRBV29-1; j_gene: TRBJ2-1; d_gene: TRBD1; abundance: .; CDR3aa: CSVVGTENNEQFF; CDR3nt: TGCAGCGTTGTGGGGACAGAAAACAATGAGCAGTTCTTC
v_gene: TRBV27; j_gene: TRBJ2-7; d_gene: TRBD1; abundance: .; CDR3aa: CASKTGQGRSNEQYF; CDR3nt: TGTGCCAGTAAAACGGGACAGGGGAGAAGCAACGAGCAGTACTTC
v_gene: TRBV12-3/TRBV12-4; j_gene: TRBJ2-1; d_gene: TRBD2; abundance: .; CDR3aa: CASTRLAGENEQFF; CDR3nt: TGTGCCAGCACCCGACTAGCGGGAGAAAATGAGCAGTTCTTC
v_gene: TRBV6-2/TRBV6-3; j_gene: TRBJ2-3; d_gene: .; abundance: .; CDR3aa: CASSYSWDFTDTQYF; CDR3nt: TGTGCCAGCAGTTACTCGTGGGACTTCACAGATACGCAGTATTTT
v_gene: TRBV20-1; j_gene: TRBJ2-3; d_gene: .; abundance: .; CDR3aa: CSARAWGEMLDTQYF; CDR3nt: TGCAGTGCTAGAGCATGGGGGGAGATGCTGGATACGCAGTATTTT
v_gene: TRBV6-5; j_gene: TRBJ2-7; d_gene: .; abundance: few; CDR3aa: CASSYTDGDYEQYF; CDR3nt: TGTGCCAGCAGTTACACGGACGGGGACTACGAGCAGTACTTC
v_gene: TRBV12-3/TRBV12-4; j_gene: TRBJ2-5; d_gene: TRBD1; abundance: many; CDR3aa: CASSPSYDREETQYF; CDR3nt: TGTGCCAGCAGTCCAAGTTATGACAGGGAAGAGACCCAGTACTTC
v_gene: TRBV2; j_gene: TRBJ1-2; d_gene: .; abundance: .; CDR3aa: CASSEGLTNYGYTF; CDR3nt: TGTGCCAGCAGTGAAGGGCTCACTAACTATGGCTACACCTTC
v_gene: TRBV10-2; j_gene: TRBJ2-1; d_gene: TRBD2; abundance: once; CDR3aa: CASSEWRGDSRNEQFF; CDR3nt: TGCGCCAGCAGTGAGTGGCGGGGGGACTCTCGGAATGAGCAGTTCTTC
v_gene: TRBV5-1; j_gene: TRBJ2-1; d_gene: .; abundance: few; CDR3aa: CASSVDASSYNEQFF; CDR3nt: TGCGCCAGCAGCGTGGACGCCAGCTCCTACAATGAGCAGTTCTTC
v_gene: TRBV14; j_gene: TRBJ2-1; d_gene: TRBD1; abundance: .; CDR3aa: CASSFGQGVYEQFF; CDR3nt: TGTGCCAGCAGCTTCGGACAGGGGGTCTATGAGCAGTTCTTC
v_gene: TRBV5-1; j_gene: TRBJ2-5; d_gene: TRBD1; abundance: many; CDR3aa: CASSFTTGLETQYF; CDR3nt: TGCGCCAGCAGCTTTACGACAGGGCTTGAGACCCAGTACTTC
v_gene: TRBV19; j_gene: TRBJ1-4; d_gene: .; abundance: few; CDR3aa: CASSTAGSYNEKLFF; CDR3nt: TGTGCCAGTAGTACGGCGGGATCCTATAATGAAAAACTGTTTTTT
v_gene: TRBV2; j_gene: TRBJ1-1; d_gene: .; abundance: .; CDR3aa: CASSENVKRTEAFF; CDR3nt: TGTGCCAGCAGTGAAAACGTCAAACGCACTGAAGCTTTCTTT
v_gene: TRBV3-1; j_gene: TRBJ2-3; d_gene: TRBD2; abundance: few; CDR3aa: CASSPRSGGTITDTQYF; CDR3nt: TGTGCCAGCAGCCCTCGGAGCGGGGGGACCATCACAGATACGCAGTATTTT
v_gene: TRBV6-1; j_gene: TRBJ2-6; d_gene: TRBD1; abundance: once; CDR3aa: CASSKTGYSGANVLTF; CDR3nt: TGTGCCAGCAGTAAGACAGGGTATTCTGGGGCCAACGTCCTGACTTTC
v_gene: TRBV7-9; j_gene: TRBJ2-7; d_gene: .; abundance: many; CDR3aa: CASSLPLGASSYEQYF; CDR3nt: TGTGCCAGCAGCCTCCCCCTGGGGGCCAGCTCCTACGAGCAGTACTTC
v_gene: TRBV10-2; j_gene: TRBJ2-2; d_gene: TRBD2; abundance: many; CDR3aa: CASRAPASGRDTGELFF; CDR3nt: TGCGCCAGCAGAGCACCCGCTAGCGGGAGGGACACCGGGGAGCTGTTTTTT
v_gene: TRBV7-9; j_gene: TRBJ2-3; d_gene: .; abundance: many; CDR3aa: CASSLGPTGLNTDTQYF; CDR3nt: TGTGCCAGCAGCTTAGGCCCTACCGGACTAAACACAGATACGCAGTATTTT
v_gene: TRBV28; j_gene: TRBJ2-7; d_gene: TRBD1; abundance: many; CDR3aa: CASSIYTGTVSSYEQYF; CDR3nt: TGTGCCAGCAGTATCTACACCGGGACAGTTAGCTCCTACGAGCAGTACTTC
v_gene: TRBV7-9; j_gene: TRBJ2-7; d_gene: .; abundance: few; CDR3aa: CASSLGTLTSYEQYF; CDR3nt: TGTGCCAGCAGCCTTGGGACCTTGACTTCCTACGAGCAGTACTTC
v_gene: TRBV10-3; j_gene: TRBJ2-1; d_gene: TRBD1; abundance: many; CDR3aa: CAISEKDRAPYNEQFF; CDR3nt: TGTGCCATCAGTGAGAAGGACAGGGCGCCCTACAATGAGCAGTTCTTC
v_gene: TRBV2; j_gene: TRBJ2-7; d_gene: .; abundance: few; CDR3aa: CASSDTESGRRYEQYF; CDR3nt: TGTGCCAGCAGTGACACCGAGTCGGGGCGGAGATACGAGCAGTACTTC
v_gene: TRBV6-1; j_gene: TRBJ2-2; d_gene: .; abundance: .; CDR3aa: CASSPGGQTIGELFF; CDR3nt: TGTGCCAGCAGTCCCGGGGGGCAGACCATCGGGGAGCTGTTTTTT
v_gene: TRBV12-3/TRBV12-4; j_gene: TRBJ1-1; d_gene: .; abundance: many; CDR3aa: CASSLNSEAFF; CDR3nt: TGTGCCAGCAGCCTGAACTCTGAAGCTTTCTTT
v_gene: TRBV14; j_gene: TRBJ2-7; d_gene: TRBD2; abundance: .; CDR3aa: CASTLAGRWCSGRALTGIYEQYF; CDR3nt: TGTGCCAGCACCCTGGCCGGAAGATGGTGTAGCGGGAGGGCCCTGACCGGGATCTACGAGCAGTACTTC
v_gene: TRBV3-1; j_gene: TRBJ2-7; d_gene: TRBD2; abundance: few; CDR3aa: CASSSAGGPFEQYF; CDR3nt: TGTGCCAGCAGCTCGGCGGGAGGGCCTTTCGAGCAGTACTTC
v_gene: TRBV10-3; j_gene: TRBJ2-1; d_gene: TRBD1; abundance: .; CDR3aa: CAISEGTGGLNEQFF; CDR3nt: TGTGCCATCAGTGAAGGGACAGGGGGGCTCAATGAGCAGTTCTTC
v_gene: TRBV5-1; j_gene: TRBJ2-5; d_gene: TRBD1; abundance: many; CDR3aa: CASSQIKDRVQETQYF; CDR3nt: TGCGCCAGCAGCCAGATCAAGGACAGGGTCCAAGAGACCCAGTACTTC
v_gene: TRBV10-3; j_gene: TRBJ1-4; d_gene: .; abundance: .; CDR3aa: CAISEVDSEKLFF; CDR3nt: TGTGCCATCAGTGAGGTTGACAGTGAAAAACTGTTTTTT
v_gene: TRBV20-1; j_gene: TRBJ2-5; d_gene: TRBD2; abundance: .; CDR3aa: CCARDGTGGDQETQYF; CDR3nt: TGCTGTGCTAGAGATGGAACGGGGGGGGACCAAGAGACCCAGTACTTC
v_gene: TRBV28; j_gene: TRBJ2-2; d_gene: .; abundance: few; CDR3aa: CASSLWEGPGELFF; CDR3nt: TGTGCCAGCAGTTTATGGGAGGGCCCTGGGGAGCTGTTTTTT
v_gene: TRBV27; j_gene: TRBJ2-1; d_gene: .; abundance: few; CDR3aa: CASSFLQGGDGEQFF; CDR3nt: TGTGCCAGCAGTTTTCTCCAGGGTGGTGACGGTGAGCAGTTCTTC
v_gene: TRBV10-3; j_gene: TRBJ1-2; d_gene: TRBD1; abundance: few; CDR3aa: CAISLTGSYGYTF; CDR3nt: TGTGCCATCAGCCTGACAGGGAGCTATGGCTACACCTTC
v_gene: TRBV7-9; j_gene: TRBJ2-1; d_gene: .; abundance: .; CDR3aa: CASSPGLRGSYNEQFF; CDR3nt: TGTGCCAGCAGCCCCGGACTCAGGGGTTCCTACAATGAGCAGTTCTTC